This is a list of T cell receptor beta chains from one sample in a study of neurological immune-mediated disorders. Using its own MiXCR run on the 5' RACE reads, TCRdb lists one record per CDR3 protein. This sample carries about 50,000 distinct CDR3 sequences, roughly 7.7% of them seen once, and the ten largest clones take about 1.9%. The specimen was PBMCs. All receptors come from a woman between 35 and 50 years old in good health. Each CDR3 is given with its conserved first and last residue. A D gene is named only where the DNA matches it firmly. The size of a clone is reported for some rows only, either as once, few or many, or as a class for expanded clones.

>many|NA|TRBV10-1|TRBJ2-3
TGCGCCAGCAGTGAGTCCTGGACGGGGGCAGATACGCAGTATTTT
CASSESWTGADTQYF
>many|NA|TRBV9|TRBJ2-3
TGTGCCAGCAGCGTTGTGGATACGCAGTATTTT
CASSVVDTQYF
>many|TRBD2|TRBV9|TRBJ2-5
TGTGCCAGCAGCGTAGGAGGAGGATTAGCGGGGGTACAAGAGACCCAGTACTTC
CASSVGGGLAGVQETQYF
>many|TRBD1|TRBV7-2|TRBJ2-7
TGTGCCAGCAGCCGCAAACCGGGACAGGCCCCGTTTATAGGATCCTACGAGCAGTACTTC
CASSRKPGQAPFIGSYEQYF
>medium-sized|TRBD2|TRBV12-3/TRBV12-4|TRBJ2-5
TGTGCCAGCAGTCTTAGCGGGAGTGGAGAGACCCAGTACTTC
CASSLSGSGETQYF
>many|NA|TRBV7-2|TRBJ2-5
TGTGCCAGCAGCTTAGATCCTTACCAAGAGACCCAGTACTTC
CASSLDPYQETQYF
>few|NA|TRBV29-1|TRBJ1-1
TGCAGCGCTACGGATAACACTGAAGCTTTCTTT
CSATDNTEAFF
>many|TRBD1|TRBV5-1|TRBJ1-1
TGCGCCAGCAGCACCGGGGACGTGGCAGGGGGTGGGACTGAAGCTTTCTTT
CASSTGDVAGGGTEAFF
>many|NA|TRBV11-2|TRBJ2-3
TGTGCCAGCAGCCAGAGTTCTAGCGCTGGGGGAGATACGCAGTATTTT
CASSQSSSAGGDTQYF
>many|NA|TRBV12-3/TRBV12-4|TRBJ2-3
TGTGCCAGCAGTGTAACTAGATCAGATACGCAGTATTTT
CASSVTRSDTQYF
>many|TRBD2|TRBV13|TRBJ2-1
TGTGCCAGCAGCTCTAATCGACTAGCGGGAGGGCCGGATGAGCAGTTCTTC
CASSSNRLAGGPDEQFF
>many|TRBD2|TRBV6-5|TRBJ2-1
TGTGCCAGCAGTTACGCACTAGCGATCAATGAGCAGTTCTTC
CASSYALAINEQFF
>many|NA|TRBV7-2|TRBJ2-6
TGTGCCAGCAGCTTAGGGGGACGGGCCAACGTCCTGACTTTC
CASSLGGRANVLTF
>many|NA|TRBV20-1|TRBJ2-1
TGCAGTGCTAGAGTTATTGAGCAGTTCTTC
CSARVIEQFF
>many|NA|TRBV2|TRBJ2-7
TGTGCCAGCACCGGAAACTCCTACGAGCAGTACTTC
CASTGNSYEQYF
>many|TRBD2|TRBV20-1|TRBJ2-5
TGCAGTGCGTGGACTAGCGGCGGGACCCAGTACTTC
CSAWTSGGTQYF
>many|TRBD2|TRBV20-1|TRBJ2-1
TGCAGTGCTAGAGATCCCGGACTAGCGGGAGGGGCGATTGAGCAGTTCTTC
CSARDPGLAGGAIEQFF
>many|TRBD2|TRBV12-3/TRBV12-4|TRBJ2-2
TGTGCCAGCAGTCGGGGGGCCGGGGAGCTGTTTTTT
CASSRGAGELFF
>many|NA|TRBV7-2|TRBJ1-1
TGTGCCAGCAGCTTGGACGGTGCGGCTGCTTTCTTT
CASSLDGAAAFF
>many|TRBD2|TRBV5-1|TRBJ2-1
TGCGCCAGCAAGGGATGGCTAGCGGGAGGGCCGAATGAGCAGTTCTTC
CASKGWLAGGPNEQFF
>many|NA|TRBV6-1|TRBJ1-5
TGTGCCAGCAGTGATCTGGGGTTGGGTCAGCCCCAGCATTTT
CASSDLGLGQPQHF
>many|NA|TRBV7-2|TRBJ2-3
TGTGCCAGCAGCTTAGGGGACCACACAGATACGCAGTATTTT
CASSLGDHTDTQYF
>many|NA|TRBV6-2/TRBV6-3|TRBJ2-1
TGTGCCAGCAGCACCTGGAATGAGCAGTTCTTC
CASSTWNEQFF
>many|TRBD2|TRBV18|TRBJ2-1
TGTGCCAGCTCACAGAAGACTAGCGGGACGGCGGGAAATGAGCAGTTCTTC
CASSQKTSGTAGNEQFF
>many|NA|TRBV7-2|TRBJ1-2
TGTGCCAGCAGCTTATACAGTCCTAACTATGGCTACACCTTC
CASSLYSPNYGYTF
>many|TRBD1|TRBV20-1|TRBJ2-7
TGCAGTGCTAGAGATTTAATTACAGGGGATTCGCGCGAGCAGTACTTC
CSARDLITGDSREQYF
>many|NA|TRBV12-3/TRBV12-4|TRBJ2-7
TGTGCCAGCAGTTTAGAGGGATGGGGCAGGAGCTCCTACGAGCAGTACTTC
CASSLEGWGRSSYEQYF
>many|TRBD2|TRBV29-1|TRBJ2-7
TGCAGCGTTGTTAGTGGAACTAGCGACACCGGCGAGCAGTACTTC
CSVVSGTSDTGEQYF
>many|TRBD1|TRBV5-1|TRBJ1-3
TGCGCCAGCGGAACAGGGGGGAGCTCTGGAAACACCATATATTTT
CASGTGGSSGNTIYF
>many|NA|TRBV24-1|TRBJ2-2
TGTGCCACCAGTGGCAGGCTACCGAACACCGGGGAGCTGTTTTTT
CATSGRLPNTGELFF
>many|NA|TRBV5-1|TRBJ1-1
TGCGCCAGCAGCTTGGCTCAGGGCGGATATGGCACTGAAGCTTTCTTT
CASSLAQGGYGTEAFF
>many|NA|TRBV12-3/TRBV12-4|TRBJ2-2
TGTGCCAGCAGTTTCGTCTTTGGAGGGGAGCTGTTTTTT
CASSFVFGGELFF
>many|NA|TRBV7-2|TRBJ2-4
TGTGCCAGCAGCTTCATAGCGGCAGCCAAAAACATTCAGTACTTC
CASSFIAAAKNIQYF
>once|TRBD1|TRBV29-1|TRBJ2-3
TGCAGCATCCGGGGACAGGGAACAGATACGCAGTATTTT
CSIRGQGTDTQYF
>many|TRBD1|TRBV6-5|TRBJ1-1
TGTGCCAGCACCTCCGGGACAGGGAAAACTGAAGCTTTCTTT
CASTSGTGKTEAFF
>NA|TRBD1|TRBV6-2/TRBV6-3|TRBJ2-1
TGTGCCAGCAGCCCAACAGGGGTCAATGAGCAGTTCTTC
CASSPTGVNEQFF
>many|NA|TRBV5-1|TRBJ2-7
TGCGCCAGCAGCTCCTTAAAGGGGACCAACGAGCAGTACTTC
CASSSLKGTNEQYF
>many|NA|TRBV7-3|TRBJ2-5
TGTGCCAGCAGCTTAACGTCATCCCAAGAGACCCAGTACTTC
CASSLTSSQETQYF
>few|TRBD1|TRBV20-1|TRBJ1-5
TGCAGTGCGGGGACAGGGTACCAGCCCCAGCATTTT
CSAGTGYQPQHF
>many|NA|TRBV12-3/TRBV12-4|TRBJ1-4
TGTGCCAGCAGTTTTTCCCCGGGGGACTTAGGGGAAAAACTGTTTTTT
CASSFSPGDLGEKLFF
>many|NA|TRBV20-1|TRBJ1-1
TGCAGTGCTTCTAACACGAACACTGAAGCTTTCTTT
CSASNTNTEAFF
>many|NA|TRBV12-3/TRBV12-4|TRBJ2-7
TGTGCCAGCAGTTTAGGACGCGTCGGGAGCCTAAAACTGTACTTC
CASSLGRVGSLKLYF
>many|TRBD1|TRBV4-1|TRBJ2-7
TGCGCCAGCAGCCAGCCTGGACAGGGCAACGAGCAGTACTTC
CASSQPGQGNEQYF
>few|TRBD1|TRBV6-1|TRBJ1-5
TGTGCCAGCAGCCCCGGGGAGGGGGCTGGTCAGCCCCAGCATTTT
CASSPGEGAGQPQHF
>many|NA|TRBV12-3/TRBV12-4|TRBJ1-2
TGTGCCAGTACCGGACAGCTCGACGGGGGCTACACCTTC
CASTGQLDGGYTF
>few|TRBD1|TRBV3-1|TRBJ2-1
TGTGCCGGCAGCCACTGGGGACAGGGACACTCCTACAATGAGCAGTTCTTC
CAGSHWGQGHSYNEQFF
>many|NA|TRBV12-3/TRBV12-4|TRBJ1-1
TGTGCCAGCAGTTTTAAAATGCGCGGAGAAGCTTTCTTT
CASSFKMRGEAFF
>many|NA|TRBV9|TRBJ1-2
TGTGCCAGCAGCCGGGAGAGGGACCGACTCTATGGCTACACCTTC
CASSRERDRLYGYTF
>many|NA|TRBV24-1|TRBJ2-1
TGTGCCACCAGTGAAGGGACGCTGGAGCAGTTCTTC
CATSEGTLEQFF
>many|NA|TRBV7-2|TRBJ1-6
TGTGCCAGCAGCTTGACAGGTCTTAGGACAAATTCACCCCTCCACTTT
CASSLTGLRTNSPLHF
>many|NA|TRBV18|TRBJ2-5
TGTGCCAGCTCACCAGGGGGGCAACAGACCCAGTACTTC
CASSPGGQQTQYF
>many|TRBD2|TRBV5-1|TRBJ2-2
TGCGCCAGCAGCGGGGGACTAGCGGGAGCGGGCACCGGGGAGCTGTTTTTT
CASSGGLAGAGTGELFF